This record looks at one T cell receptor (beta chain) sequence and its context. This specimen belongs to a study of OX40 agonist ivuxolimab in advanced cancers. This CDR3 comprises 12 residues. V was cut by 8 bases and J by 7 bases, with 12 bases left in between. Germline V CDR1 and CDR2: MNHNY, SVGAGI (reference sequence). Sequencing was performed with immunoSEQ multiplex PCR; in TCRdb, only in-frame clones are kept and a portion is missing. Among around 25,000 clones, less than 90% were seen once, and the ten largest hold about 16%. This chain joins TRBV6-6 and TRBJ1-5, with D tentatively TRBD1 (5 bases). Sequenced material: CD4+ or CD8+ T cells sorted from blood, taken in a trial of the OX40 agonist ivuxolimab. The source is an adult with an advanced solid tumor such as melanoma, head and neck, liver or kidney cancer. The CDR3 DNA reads TGTGCCAGCCAGGGCCCGGGGCAGCCCCAGCATTTT. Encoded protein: CASQGPGQPQHF.